The rows below give T cell receptor beta chains drawn from one sample of a study of CD8 T cells in Susac syndrome. TCRdb fed the immunoSEQ multiplex PCR reads into MiXCR, producing one record per CDR3 protein. The sample lists about 180,000 distinct CDR3 sequences; around 94% were seen once. Sequenced material: CD4+ T cells from PBMCs. These receptors were obtained from a human donor with Susac syndrome. Each CDR3 is given with its conserved first and last residue. The D gene is left open where the match is weak. Where a row states a size, it is once, few, many or the class of an expanded clone; other rows omit it.

TRBV20-1	-	TRBJ2-7	TRBD1	CSANFRGRNEQYF	TGCAGTGCTAACTTCAGGGGGCGGAACGAGCAGTACTTC
TRBV3-1	few	TRBJ2-3	-	CASSQDAGTDTQYF	TGTGCCAGCAGCCAAGATGCCGGGACAGATACGCAGTATTTT
TRBV7-2	-	TRBJ2-5	-	CASSLVADEETQYF	TGTGCCAGCAGCTTGGTGGCAGACGAAGAGACCCAGTACTTC
TRBV7-9	-	TRBJ1-2	-	CASSRDIPGYTF	TGTGCCAGCAGCAGGGACATCCCCGGCTACACCTTC
TRBV2	-	TRBJ2-3	-	CASKRVETDTQYF	TGTGCCAGCAAAAGGGTCGAGACAGATACGCAGTATTTT
TRBV7-6	-	TRBJ2-5	-	CASSRIEGLQETQYF	TGTGCCAGCAGTCGGATCGAGGGCCTCCAAGAGACCCAGTACTTC
TRBV30	-	TRBJ1-1	-	CAWSVQGTTEAFF	TGTGCCTGGAGTGTACAAGGGACCACTGAAGCTTTCTTT
TRBV7-2	-	TRBJ2-7	TRBD1	CASSVGTESSYEQYF	TGTGCCAGCAGCGTCGGGACAGAGAGCTCCTACGAGCAGTACTTC
TRBV19	-	TRBJ2-3	TRBD1	CASGLTGDASTDTQYF	TGTGCCAGTGGCCTGACAGGGGACGCTAGCACAGATACGCAGTATTTT
TRBV29-1	-	TRBJ2-5	-	CSVEEYETQYF	TGCAGCGTTGAAGAGTATGAGACCCAGTACTTC
TRBV7-3	-	TRBJ1-1	-	CASRREGGINTEAFF	TGTGCCAGCAGGAGAGAGGGGGGGATCAACACTGAAGCTTTCTTT
TRBV9	-	TRBJ1-1	-	CASSVAARGMTEAFF	TGTGCCAGCAGCGTAGCGGCAAGAGGGATGACTGAAGCTTTCTTT
TRBV5-5	-	TRBJ2-5	-	CASSLHNRLRETQYF	TGTGCCAGCAGCCTACACAACAGGCTTCGTGAGACCCAGTACTTC
TRBV28	-	TRBJ2-7	-	CATGPGLYEQYF	TGTGCCACCGGACCTGGGCTATACGAGCAGTACTTC
TRBV7-8	-	TRBJ1-1	-	CASSMYPDSTMNTEAFF	TGTGCCAGCAGTATGTATCCCGACAGCACTATGAACACTGAAGCTTTCTTT
TRBV20-1	-	TRBJ2-3	-	CSARAHAPRTDTQYF	TGCAGTGCTAGAGCACACGCCCCCCGCACAGATACGCAGTATTTT
TRBV5-7	once	TRBJ1-1	-	CASSLEAGPTEAFF	TGTGCCAGCAGCTTGGAGGCAGGACCCACTGAAGCTTTCTTT
TRBV28	-	TRBJ1-1	-	CASSLPTSNTEAFF	TGTGCCAGCAGTTTACCTACTTCGAACACTGAAGCTTTCTTT
TRBV12-3/TRBV12-4	-	TRBJ1-2	-	CASSSPRLGYGYTF	TGTGCCAGCAGTTCCCCGAGGCTGGGCTATGGCTACACCTTC
TRBV20-1	-	TRBJ2-7	TRBD2	CSARGLAGDQYF	TGCAGTGCTAGGGGACTAGCGGGGGATCAGTACTTC
TRBV5-6	-	TRBJ2-5	-	CASSFRGRGQKTQYF	TGTGCCAGCAGCTTTCGAGGCAGGGGACAAAAGACCCAGTACTTC
TRBV28	-	TRBJ2-5	-	CASSPSGIKETQYF	TGTGCCAGCAGTCCGTCCGGGATCAAAGAGACCCAGTACTTC
TRBV12-3/TRBV12-4	-	TRBJ2-5	-	CASTSSASMETQYF	TGTGCCAGCACCTCCTCGGCCTCCATGGAGACCCAGTACTTC
TRBV30	-	TRBJ2-6	-	CASPLTGGRSGANVLTF	TGTGCCTCTCCACTGACCGGCGGCCGCTCTGGGGCCAACGTCCTGACTTTC
TRBV7-2	-	TRBJ2-7	-	CASSLTSGTPYEQYF	TGTGCCAGCAGCTTGACATCCGGGACACCCTACGAGCAGTACTTC
TRBV29-1	-	TRBJ1-2	-	CSVDPGGGGYTF	TGCAGCGTTGACCCCGGGGGTGGTGGCTACACCTTC
TRBV6-5	once	TRBJ1-4	-	CASRRQVAEKLFF	TGTGCCAGCAGGAGACAGGTCGCTGAAAAACTGTTTTTT
TRBV6-5	-	TRBJ1-5	-	CASRPTDSNQPQHF	TGTGCCAGCAGACCGACAGATAGCAATCAGCCCCAGCATTTT
TRBV7-8	-	TRBJ1-4	-	CASSPRAALNEKLFF	TGTGCCAGCAGCCCGCGGGCGGCCCTTAATGAAAAACTGTTTTTT
TRBV6-2/TRBV6-3	once	TRBJ2-1	-	CASSSLGGGYNEQFF	TGTGCCAGCAGTTCCCTAGGAGGCGGGTACAATGAGCAGTTCTTC
TRBV9	-	TRBJ2-5	-	CASSQRLLGETQYF	TGTGCCAGCAGCCAAAGACTATTAGGGGAGACCCAGTACTTC
TRBV6-2/TRBV6-3	-	TRBJ2-7	TRBD2	CASSYPRAGGNEQYF	TGTGCCAGCAGTTACCCCCGAGCGGGGGGGAACGAGCAGTACTTC
TRBV29-1	-	TRBJ2-5	TRBD1	CSARTGEETQYF	TGCAGCGCTCGGACAGGGGAAGAGACCCAGTACTTC
TRBV11-1	-	TRBJ1-2	-	CASSLARADGYTF	TGTGCCAGCAGCTTAGCGCGGGCGGATGGCTACACCTTC
TRBV15	-	TRBJ2-1	TRBD2	CATSIAGGLNEQFF	TGTGCCACCAGCATAGCGGGAGGGTTGAATGAGCAGTTCTTC
TRBV5-4	once	TRBJ2-2	TRBD2	CASRAGTSGSRELFF	TGTGCCAGCAGGGCCGGGACTAGCGGGAGTAGGGAGCTGTTTTTT
TRBV4-3	-	TRBJ2-3	TRBD1	CASSQGQGFRDTQYF	TGCGCCAGCAGCCAAGGACAGGGTTTCCGCGATACGCAGTATTTT
TRBV3-1	-	TRBJ2-4	-	CASSLRGMWNIQYF	TGTGCCAGCAGCCTGCGGGGTATGTGGAACATTCAGTACTTC
TRBV5-4	-	TRBJ2-5	-	CASSLDGRPGAQYF	TGTGCCAGCAGCTTGGATGGGAGGCCCGGGGCCCAGTACTTC
TRBV6-1	-	TRBJ1-5	TRBD1	CASRQTGGSNQPQHF	TGTGCCAGCAGACAGACAGGGGGCAGCAATCAGCCCCAGCATTTT
TRBV29-1	few	TRBJ2-7	-	CSVEWGGYEQYF	TGCAGCGTTGAGTGGGGTGGGTACGAGCAGTACTTC